Each of the 22 T cell receptor beta chains below was sequenced from the same sample in a study of T cell clonotyping in hematopoietic cell transplantation. The data were produced by immunoSEQ multiplex PCR, yet TCRdb's version contains in-frame clones alone and is incomplete. The sample holds approximately 12,000 clones, 89% seen once. Sequenced sample: peripheral blood mononuclear cells. The receptors here all came from a human donor who either received an allogeneic hematopoietic cell transplant for a myeloid malignancy or was a related donor (not recorded which). Some clones in this sample may be carry-over from other donors' samples.

This chain connects TRBV7-2 to TRBJ1-5, with a weak D call TRBD1 (6 bases). The CDR3 extends over 13 amino acids. CDR1 is SGHTA and CDR2 is FQGNSA in the germline V gene. Between the trimmed V and J ends, which lost 5 bases and 7 bases, there was a span of 12 bases. Here the CDR3 DNA reads TGTGCCAGCAGCCCCGGACAGATGCAGCCCCAGCATTTT. The encoded protein is CASSPGQMQPQHF. Supplemented by reference TRBV7-2 and TRBJ1-5, the full variable domain reads GAGVSQSPSNKVTEKGKDVELRCDPISGHTALYWYRQSLGQGLEFLIYFQGNSAPDKSGLPSDRFSAERTGGSVSTLTIQRTQQEDSAVYLCASSPGQMQPQHFGDGTRLSIL.

CDR3 sequence: CASSPPPPRAVYTF. CDR3 sequence (DNA): TGTGCCAGCAGCCCCCCTCCGCCTAGAGCAGTCTACACCTTC. This chain links TRBV7-6 with TRBJ1-2, with D hard to call. Germline CDR1 reads SGHVS; CDR2 reads FNYEAQ. The CDR3 is 14 amino acids. Trimming cost V 5 bases and J 10 bases, with 20 bases left between them. Looking up the rest from reference TRBV7-6 and TRBJ1-2 gives the full variable domain: GAGVSQSPRYKVTKRGQDVALRCDPISGHVSLYWYRQALGQGPEFLTYFNYEAQQDKSGLPNDRFSAERPEGSISTLTIQRTEQRDSAMYRCASSPPPPRAVYTFGSGTRLTVV.

V usage is TRBV5-6 and J usage is TRBJ2-1; 9 bases map to TRBD1. The V gene's germline CDR1 is SGHDT and CDR2 YYEEEE. Trimming at V came to 0 bases and at J to 3 bases, leaving 4 bases not matched to a gene. The CDR3 loop spans 16 amino acids. CDR3 nucleotide sequence: TGTGCCAGCAGCTTGGCCGCGGGACAGGGCTACAATGAGCAGTTCTTC. Residues: CASSLAAGQGYNEQFF.

The chain carries TRBV5-6 and TRBJ1-5, with D tentatively TRBD1 (5 bases). V was cut by 2 bases and J by 3 bases, with 9 bases left in between. Germline V CDR1 and CDR2: SGHDT, YYEEEE. This CDR3 is built from 14 residues. This chain's CDR3 is CASSFRGINQPQHF. CDR3 DNA sequence: TGTGCCAGCAGCTTTAGGGGAATCAATCAGCCCCAGCATTTT.

The chain has TRBV30 and TRBJ2-2; D gene ambiguous. CDR1 GTSNPN and CDR2 SVGIG come from the germline V gene (reference sequence). This CDR3 has 13 residues. The V gene lost 0 bases and the J gene lost 8 bases, with 10 bases spanning the gap. The CDR3: CAWSVRVRGELFF. The DNA for the CDR3 is TGTGCCTGGAGTGTCCGGGTCCGGGGGGAGCTGTTTTTT.

This clone was seen only a few times. This rearrangement joins TRBV2 to TRBJ1-5; 7 bases line up with TRBD1. With 5 bases clipped from V and 4 bases from J, the junction kept 2 bases outside the gene matches. CDR3 length: 13 amino acids. CDR1 SNHLY and CDR2 FYNNEI come from the germline V gene. The CDR3 reads CASSSDRNQPQHF. The DNA of the CDR3 is TGTGCCAGCAGTTCGGACAGGAATCAGCCCCAGCATTTT.

The V gene is TRBV18, the J gene TRBJ1-1; tentatively, D is TRBD1 (5 bases). This CDR3 is 13 amino acids long. CDR1 and CDR2 (germline): KGHSH, LQKENI. V dropped 11 bases and J dropped 3 bases, with 16 bases sitting between them. The CDR3 nucleotides are TGTGCCGGCCGCCAGGGATTTGACACTGAAGCTTTCTTT. This gives the protein CAGRQGFDTEAFF.

This clone was detected a few times. This chain links TRBV6-1 with TRBJ1-5; D is unresolved. The CDR3 loop spans 13 amino acids. From germline, CDR1 is MNHNS and CDR2 SASEGT. Trimming took 8 bases from V and 4 from J, leaving 12 bases between them. The chain's CDR3 is CASEVVGNQPQHF. The CDR3 coding sequence is TGTGCCAGCGAAGTAGTAGGTAATCAGCCCCAGCATTTT.

J is TRBJ2-3 and V is TRBV7-3; tentatively, D is TRBD2 (7 bases). There are 15 residues in the CDR3. Per the germline V gene, CDR1 is SGHTA and CDR2 is FQGTGA. V lost 3 bases and J lost 5, with 15 bases in between. The CDR3 DNA is TGTGCCAGCAGCTTTCGGGGGGCCCTCGAAGATACGCAGTATTTT. As protein: CASSFRGALEDTQYF.

This clone was seen a handful of times. The chain has TRBV4-2 and TRBJ1-3; 7 positions match TRBD1. V shed 1 base and J 4 bases; nucleotides not matched to a gene: 7. CDR3 length: 16 amino acids. Germline V gene sequence: CDR1 LGHNA, CDR2 YNFKEQ. CDR3 region: CASSQGQGVSGNTIYF. DNA for the CDR3: TGTGCCAGCAGCCAAGGTCAGGGGGTATCGGGAAACACCATATATTTT.

This chain links TRBV4-1 with TRBJ1-3; D not resolved. Germline V gene sequence: CDR1 MGHRA, CDR2 YSYEKL. The CDR3 is 15 amino acids. V lost 4 bases and J lost 3, with 13 bases in between. The CDR3 DNA reads as TGCGCCAGCAGCCGACCGAATGTCGGTGGAAACACCATATATTTT. It yields the protein CASSRPNVGGNTIYF.

This clone has just one count. The chain recombines TRBV7-2 with TRBJ2-2; 10 bases align to TRBD2. The CDR3 length is 16 residues. The J segment lost 8 bases and the V segment lost 3 bases, leaving 9 bases of the junction unmatched. Germline values: CDR1 SGHTA, CDR2 FQGNSA. The CDR3 sequence is CASSFIRLAGLGELFF. The DNA for the CDR3 is TGTGCCAGCAGCTTCATAAGACTAGCGGGTCTTGGGGAGCTGTTTTTT. Filled out from reference TRBV7-2 and TRBJ2-2, the complete variable domain reads GAGVSQSPSNKVTEKGKDVELRCDPISGHTALYWYRQSLGQGLEFLIYFQGNSAPDKSGLPSDRFSAERTGGSVSTLTIQRTQQEDSAVYLCASSFIRLAGLGELFFGEGSRLTVL.

The V gene is TRBV7-2, the J gene TRBJ1-3, with TRBD1 as a possible D gene (5 bases). Per germline, CDR1 SGHTA and CDR2 FQGNSA. The CDR3 loop spans 16 amino acids. V lost 1 base and J lost 4, with 14 bases in between. DNA of the CDR3: TGTGCCAGCAGCTTAGTGTCCAGGGCAGCCGGAAACACCATATATTTT. Residues: CASSLVSRAAGNTIYF.

The chain carries TRBV7-9 and TRBJ1-5, with 9 nucleotides matching TRBD1. This CDR3 contains 16 residues. The germline CDR1 and CDR2 sequences are SEHNR and FQNEAQ (reference sequence). Losses at the gene ends were 5 bases for V and 4 bases for J; bases not matched to a gene: 9. CDR3 DNA sequence: TGTGCCAGCAGCGGTAACTGGGACAGGGCAAATCAGCCCCAGCATTTT. Residues: CASSGNWDRANQPQHF.

This clone was recorded a few times. The V and J genes are TRBV10-1 and TRBJ2-7; no definite D call. Germline CDR1 WNHNN, CDR2 SYGVQD (reference sequence). V was cut by 4 bases and J by 6 bases, with 10 bases left in between. This CDR3 comprises 12 residues. The CDR3 DNA reads TGCGCCAGCAGTGTAGGCCCTAGCGAGCAGTACTTC. This gives the protein CASSVGPSEQYF.

The V and J genes are TRBV12-1 and TRBJ1-1. TRBV12-1 is a pseudogene segment. The CDR3 loop spans 11 amino acids. CDR3 region: CASSGRVEAFF. CDR3 sequence (DNA): TGTGCCAGCAGCGGGAGAGTCGAAGCTTTCTTT.

The chain links TRBV9 to TRBJ2-3; D is unresolved. The CDR3 totals 15 residues. CDR1 is SGDLS and CDR2 is YYNGEE in the germline V gene. Between the trimmed V and J ends, which lost 0 bases and 0 bases, there was a span of 8 bases. CDR3 loop: CASSVVEISTDTQYF. For the CDR3, the DNA is TGTGCCAGCAGCGTAGTGGAGATTAGCACAGATACGCAGTATTTT.

The genes are TRBV4-3 and TRBJ1-4; D uncertain. Germline assignment: CDR1 LGHNA and CDR2 YSLEER. CDR3 size: 16 residues. Trimming cost V 0 bases and J 7 bases, with 15 bases left between them. The CDR3 sequence is CASSQDSSVDGEKLFF. DNA of the CDR3: TGCGCCAGCAGCCAAGATAGTTCCGTGGACGGTGAAAAACTGTTTTTT.

As DNA, the CDR3 is TGCGCCAGCAGCCAAGATGGGGCGGGGGTAAGCACAGATACGCAGTATTTT. Its protein product is CASSQDGAGVSTDTQYF. This rearrangement joins TRBV4-1 to TRBJ2-3; 7 bases line up with TRBD2. The CDR3 consists of 17 residues. Germline V gene sequence: CDR1 MGHRA, CDR2 YSYEKL. V shed 0 bases, J shed 0 bases, and the junction held 6 bases outside the gene matches.

The CDR3 spells CACPTTVNYGYTF. As DNA, the CDR3 is TGTGCCTGCCCCACGACGGTGAACTATGGCTACACCTTC. The chain is built from TRBV30 and TRBJ1-2; D gene uncertain. The V gene lost 6 bases and the J gene lost 2 bases, with 13 bases spanning the gap. This CDR3 comprises 13 residues. Germline assignment: CDR1 GTSNPN and CDR2 SVGIG (reference sequence).

The J gene is TRBJ2-5, the V gene TRBV15; D remains ambiguous. The CDR3 has 11 amino acids. Trimming removed 0 bases at V and 4 bases at J, with 0 bases between. The germline CDR1 and CDR2 sequences are LNHNV and YYDKDF (reference sequence). CDR3 loop: CATSREETQYF. The CDR3, as DNA: TGTGCCACCAGCAGAGAAGAGACCCAGTACTTC.

The J gene is TRBJ1-2, the V gene TRBV6-4; 9 nucleotides align to TRBD1. The CDR3 is made up of 16 amino acids. Germline V lookup: CDR1 MRHNA, CDR2 SNTAGT. With V trimmed by 0 bases and J by 3 bases, 5 bases remained unmatched. In nucleotides, the CDR3 is TGTGCCAGCAGTGACTCGAACAGGGGGCTTGACTATGGCTACACCTTC. This encodes CASSDSNRGLDYGYTF.